The 2 T cell receptor beta chains listed next were all sequenced from one sample in a study of blood T cells in healthy people across ages. PCR was performed a second time for about 6 to 12 cycles using a sample-barcoded 5' primer and a J-beta primer mix. Each CDR3 protein gets one entry after TCRdb re-called the 5' RACE reads with MiXCR. The table records 800,000 to 1,300,000 distinct CDR3 sequences, almost 25% of them present only once. This sample also appeared in a second study, on T cells of mothers and their children.

Sequenced input: blood. Receptor source: a girl between 2 and 10 years old in good health.

V is TRBV15 and J is TRBJ2-7; 7 bases line up with TRBD1. Germline trimming cut 6 bases from V and 6 bases from J; bases unmatched to any gene: 8. CDR1 LNHNV and CDR2 YYDKDF come from the germline V gene (reference sequence). The CDR3 length is 13 residues. CDR3 sequence (DNA): TGTGCCACCAGACAGGGGCCCTTAGGCGAGCAGTACTTC. The encoded protein is CATRQGPLGEQYF.

This rearrangement joins TRBV5-1 to TRBJ2-5; 13 positions agree with TRBD2. Judging by the DNA end, TRBJ2-7 fits better; the J call may be wrong. CDR1 is SGHRS and CDR2 is YFSETQ in the germline V gene. The CDR3 length is 15 residues. The CDR3 is CASSFSLAGGLEQYF. CDR3 sequence (DNA): TGCGCCAGCAGCTTCTCACTAGCGGGGGGGCTCGAGCAGTACTTC.